This entry lists 27 T cell receptor beta chains sequenced from one sample in a study of blood T cell repertoires in COVID-19. The protocol was immunoSEQ multiplex PCR, while the TCRdb copy is restricted to in-frame clones and leaves out a portion. The sample holds tens of thousands of clones, less than 95% seen once. Sequenced material: peripheral blood. The receptors were gathered from a woman aged 45-65 years in a cohort sampled during active COVID-19.

The chain recombines TRBV3-1 (or the pseudogene TRBV3-2) with TRBJ2-3; no clear D. V dropped 4 bases and J dropped 2 bases, with 19 bases sitting between them. Germline loops: CDR1 LGHDT, CDR2 YNNKEL (reference sequence). The CDR3 extends over 17 amino acids. CDR3 amino acids: CASSLLLGPFDTDTQYF. CDR3 sequence (DNA): TGTGCCAGCAGCCTATTGCTCGGTCCCTTCGACACAGATACGCAGTATTTT.

CDR3 coding DNA: TGCGCCAGCAGCCAAGATAGGACAGGGTATATCCACGAGCAGTACTTC. Translated, it gives CASSQDRTGYIHEQYF. The chain is built from TRBV4-1 and TRBJ2-7; 8 bases align to TRBD1. This CDR3 is 16 amino acids long. After removal of 0 bases from V and 5 bases from J, the junction contained 9 bases not matched to a gene. From germline, CDR1 is MGHRA and CDR2 YSYEKL.

The chain carries TRBV27 and TRBJ2-2, with TRBD2 matching 13 bases. The CDR3 runs to 18 residues. Germline CDR1 MNHEY, CDR2 SMNVEV (reference sequence). The V and J ends lost 4 bases and 2 bases, in that order; junction bases with no gene match: 7. CDR3 loop: CASSYQGLAGANTGELFF. For the CDR3, the DNA is TGTGCCAGCAGTTACCAAGGACTAGCGGGAGCCAACACCGGGGAGCTGTTTTTT.

The chain combines TRBV4-2 with TRBJ2-3, with 9 bases lining up with TRBD2. The CDR3 contains 17 residues. CDR1 is LGHNA, CDR2 YNFKEQ, per germline. The trim removed 0 bases at V and 0 bases at J, leaving 4 bases unmatched. The CDR3 spells CASSQETSGTSTDTQYF. CDR3 nucleotide sequence: TGTGCCAGCAGCCAAGAGACTAGCGGAACTAGCACAGATACGCAGTATTTT.

The chain couples TRBV20-1 to TRBJ2-7; D not resolved. V was cut by 0 bases and J by 4 bases, with 4 bases left in between. Germline V lookup: CDR1 DFQATT, CDR2 SNEGSKA (reference sequence). The length of the CDR3 is 11 residues. The CDR3 nucleotides read TGCAGTGCTAGAGATAAATACGAGCAGTACTTC. As protein: CSARDKYEQYF.

In its sample, this clone was seen a few times. One junction end disagrees with the germline gene, perhaps due to a read error. The chain is built from TRBV11-2 and TRBJ2-3, with 9 bases that match TRBD1. The germline CDR1 and CDR2 sequences are SGHAT and FQNNGV. The CDR3 length is 17 residues. CDR3 residues: CASTLRLPGQGKDTQYF. In DNA form, the CDR3 reads TGTGCCAGCACCTTACGACTTCCGGGACAGGGAAAAGATACGCAGTATTTT.

The genes are TRBV10-3 and TRBJ2-7, with 9 bases identical to TRBD1. The V gene end was trimmed by 6 bases and the J gene end by 7 bases; junction bases not matched to a gene: 19. The CDR3 is 17 residues long. Per germline, CDR1 ENHRY and CDR2 SYGVKD. CDR3 DNA: TGTGCCATCAGCCTCCTTTCCACAGGGGGCGCTTCCGGAGAGCAGTACTTC. Translating gives CAISLLSTGGASGEQYF.

This chain uses TRBV3-1 (or the pseudogene TRBV3-2) with TRBJ1-2; 10 bases align to TRBD1. The CDR3 length is 17 residues. V shed 3 bases and J 5 bases; nucleotides not matched to a gene: 12. Germline V gene data show CDR1 as LGHDT and CDR2 as YNNKEL (reference sequence). The CDR3, as DNA: TGTGCCAGCAGCCAGATGCCCCGGACAGGGGGTAGTTATGGCTACACCTTC. Translating gives CASSQMPRTGGSYGYTF.

The chain combines TRBV6-5 with TRBJ1-4, with a possible D match to TRBD1 (6 bases). Looked up from germline, CDR1 is MNHEY and CDR2 is SVGAGI. Trimming took off 6 bases at V and 8 bases at J, with 10 bases between the two ends. The length of the CDR3 is 12 residues. The CDR3 is CASRAGEEKLFF. The CDR3 nucleotides read TGTGCCAGCAGGGCAGGGGAAGAAAAACTGTTTTTT.

The chain is built from TRBV5-1 and TRBJ2-5, with a tentative D call TRBD1 (6 bases). Germline V gene data show CDR1 as SGHRS and CDR2 as YFSETQ. This CDR3 is 15 amino acids long. V was pared by 3 bases and J by 2 bases, with 14 bases between. CDR3 sequence reads: CASSYGQSLQETQYF. DNA of the CDR3: TGCGCCAGCAGCTACGGACAGTCTCTACAAGAGACCCAGTACTTC. Together with reference TRBV5-1 and TRBJ2-5, the CDR3 gives the full variable domain: KAGVTQTPRYLIKTRGQQVTLSCSPISGHRSVSWYQQTPGQGLQFLFEYFSETQRNKGNFPGRFSGRQFSNSRSEMNVSTLELGDSALYLCASSYGQSLQETQYFGPGTRLLVL.

This chain connects TRBV9 to TRBJ1-1; a weak D match, TRBD1 (5 bases). The V end was cut by 2 bases, the J end by 5 bases, with 16 bases between. Germline lookup yields CDR1 SGDLS and CDR2 YYNGEE. This CDR3 is built from 15 residues. This chain's CDR3 is CASSVGGALGTEAFF. CDR3 DNA: TGTGCCAGCAGCGTCGGAGGGGCGCTTGGGACTGAAGCTTTCTTT.

The chain links TRBV27 to TRBJ2-1, with a weak D call TRBD2 (6 bases). The germline CDR1 and CDR2 sequences are MNHEY and SMNVEV (reference sequence). Trimming removed 4 bases from V and 0 bases from J, with 10 bases in between. This CDR3 contains 15 residues. The CDR3 sequence is CASSSIAVSYNEQFF. CDR3 DNA sequence: TGTGCCAGCAGTTCCATAGCGGTCTCCTACAATGAGCAGTTCTTC.

The chain combines TRBV6-5 with TRBJ1-2, with D hard to call. This CDR3 comprises 13 residues. The germline V and J ends were trimmed by 7 bases and 6 bases, with 15 bases remaining between them. Germline assignment: CDR1 MNHEY and CDR2 SVGAGI. The CDR3 DNA is TGTGCCAGCACTAGGCTGACGTTGGATGGCTACACCTTC. This encodes CASTRLTLDGYTF.

This chain uses TRBV19 with TRBJ2-7, with D perhaps matching TRBD2 (6 bases). This CDR3 spans 15 amino acids. Germline loops: CDR1 LNHDA, CDR2 SQIVND (reference sequence). V lost 3 bases, J lost 2 bases, and 14 bases lay in between. CDR3 in amino acids: CASSIGGTSPYEQYF. The CDR3 DNA follows: TGTGCCAGTAGTATCGGCGGGACTTCGCCCTACGAGCAGTACTTC.

This chain connects TRBV3-1 (or the pseudogene TRBV3-2) to TRBJ2-5; perhaps TRBD1 as D (6 bases). Germline V lookup: CDR1 LGHDT, CDR2 YNNKEL (reference sequence). V was cut by 4 bases and J by 1 base, with 16 bases left in between. CDR3 size: 16 residues. The CDR3 region is CASSRGTLGSQETQYF. Here the CDR3 DNA reads TGTGCCAGCAGCCGAGGGACATTGGGATCCCAAGAGACCCAGTACTTC.

This clone has just a few counts. This chain joins TRBV14 and TRBJ1-4; D unclear. This CDR3 spans 15 amino acids. Germline V gene lookup returns CDR1 SGHDN and CDR2 FVKESK. The ends were cut back, 5 bases at V and 4 bases at J, with 14 bases in the middle. Here the CDR3 DNA reads TGTGCCAGCAGCTTCAGGTGGTCAAGTAATGAAAAACTGTTTTTT. This encodes CASSFRWSSNEKLFF.

The chain links TRBV27 to TRBJ2-3; D remains unclear. The CDR3 covers 11 residues. The germline CDR1 and CDR2 sequences are MNHEY and SMNVEV (reference sequence). Between the trimmed V and J ends, which lost 3 bases and 5 bases, there was a span of 3 bases. CDR3 coding DNA: TGTGCCAGCAGTTTCGGAGATACGCAGTATTTT. Translating gives CASSFGDTQYF.

This clone was seen more than once but under ten times. The chain employs TRBV7-9 and TRBJ1-4; 8 nucleotides align to TRBD1. Unmatched junction bases numbered 5, after V lost 1 base and J lost 4 bases. Per germline, CDR1 SEHNR and CDR2 FQNEAQ (reference sequence). The CDR3 loop spans 16 amino acids. CDR3 DNA: TGTGCCAGCAGCTTAGTCCCAGGGGGCCGTAATGAAAAACTGTTTTTT. This encodes CASSLVPGGRNEKLFF.

The rearrangement links TRBV24-1 to TRBJ2-2, with TRBD2 matching 9 bases. Trimming cost V 6 bases and J 5 bases; bases outside gene matches: 12. The CDR3 has 17 amino acids. CDR1 KGHDR and CDR2 SFDVKD come from the germline V gene. The CDR3 reads CATSLGRGRAVTGELFF. For the CDR3, the DNA is TGTGCCACCAGTCTCGGTCGCGGGAGGGCCGTAACCGGGGAGCTGTTTTTT.

The V gene is TRBV27, the J gene TRBJ2-2; 10 bases match TRBD1. CDR1 MNHEY and CDR2 SMNVEV come from the germline V gene (reference sequence). The length of the CDR3 is 18 residues. The trim removed 2 bases at V and 5 bases at J, leaving 11 bases unmatched. CDR3 loop: CASSLEGFGTGDTGELFF. The CDR3 coding sequence is TGTGCCAGCAGTTTAGAAGGATTCGGGACAGGGGATACCGGGGAGCTGTTTTTT.

The chain combines TRBV5-4 with TRBJ2-2, with D maybe TRBD1 (6 bases). V was clipped by 3 bases and J by 4 bases, with 19 bases between them. Germline CDR1 SGHNT, CDR2 YYREEE (reference sequence). The CDR3 is 17 residues long. This CDR3 reads CASSSPGLIGGTGELFF. CDR3 nucleotide sequence: TGTGCCAGCAGCTCGCCAGGACTGATAGGGGGCACCGGGGAGCTGTTTTTT.

This rearrangement joins TRBV19 to TRBJ2-2; D not resolved. Trimming took 0 bases from V and 3 from J, leaving 5 bases between them. Germline V gene sequence: CDR1 LNHDA, CDR2 SQIVND (reference sequence). The CDR3 is made up of 14 amino acids. The CDR3 region is CASSIERDTGELFF. The CDR3, as DNA: TGTGCCAGTAGTATAGAACGGGACACCGGGGAGCTGTTTTTT. The entire variable domain, with the rest obtained from reference TRBV19 and TRBJ2-2, is as follows: DGGITQSPKYLFRKEGQNVTLSCEQNLNHDAMYWYRQDPGQGLRLIYYSQIVNDFQKGDIAEGYSVSREKKESFPLTVTSAQKNPTAFYLCASSIERDTGELFFGEGSRLTVL.

The chain couples TRBV12-3 or TRBV12-4 to TRBJ2-5, with TRBD1 matching 10 bases. This CDR3 comprises 13 residues. V lost 6 bases and J lost 2; bases outside the gene matches: 0. The CDR3 DNA reads as TGTGCCAGCAGGGGACAGGGGCAAGAGACCCAGTACTTC. Protein sequence: CASRGQGQETQYF.

The V gene is TRBV27, the J gene TRBJ1-1; the D gene is possibly TRBD1 (5 bases). Trimming removed 0 bases at V and 11 bases at J, with 13 bases between. This CDR3 is 13 amino acids long. Germline V CDR1 and CDR2: MNHEY, SMNVEV (reference sequence). In DNA form, the CDR3 reads TGTGCCAGCAGTTTATCGCAGGTAGGGGCGGCTTTCTTT. It is translated as CASSLSQVGAAFF.

The J gene is TRBJ2-7, the V gene TRBV29-1; no clear D gene. Trimming left V 5 bases short and J 0 bases short, with 2 bases between. This CDR3 contains 10 residues. Germline assignment: CDR1 SQVTM and CDR2 ANQGSEA. CDR3 bases: TGCAGCGTTCTCTCCTACGAGCAGTACTTC. It yields the protein CSVLSYEQYF.

The rearrangement joins TRBV18 to TRBJ2-5, with 8 bases identical to TRBD2. V trimming: 2 bases; J trimming: 1 base; junction bases outside the gene matches: 3. Germline CDR1 KGHSH, CDR2 LQKENI. CDR3 length: 15 amino acids. CDR3 in DNA: TGTGCCAGCTCACCAAACGGGGGGGCCCAAGAGACCCAGTACTTC. It translates to CASSPNGGAQETQYF.

The J gene is TRBJ2-7, the V gene TRBV6-1; 7 bases are a match to TRBD1. Trimming cost V 2 bases and J 3 bases; bases outside gene matches: 4. Per germline, CDR1 MNHNS and CDR2 SASEGT. This CDR3 region has 14 residues. In DNA, the CDR3 is TGTGCCAGCAGTGAACGCAGACAGGGCTACGAGCAGTACTTC. Translation: CASSERRQGYEQYF.